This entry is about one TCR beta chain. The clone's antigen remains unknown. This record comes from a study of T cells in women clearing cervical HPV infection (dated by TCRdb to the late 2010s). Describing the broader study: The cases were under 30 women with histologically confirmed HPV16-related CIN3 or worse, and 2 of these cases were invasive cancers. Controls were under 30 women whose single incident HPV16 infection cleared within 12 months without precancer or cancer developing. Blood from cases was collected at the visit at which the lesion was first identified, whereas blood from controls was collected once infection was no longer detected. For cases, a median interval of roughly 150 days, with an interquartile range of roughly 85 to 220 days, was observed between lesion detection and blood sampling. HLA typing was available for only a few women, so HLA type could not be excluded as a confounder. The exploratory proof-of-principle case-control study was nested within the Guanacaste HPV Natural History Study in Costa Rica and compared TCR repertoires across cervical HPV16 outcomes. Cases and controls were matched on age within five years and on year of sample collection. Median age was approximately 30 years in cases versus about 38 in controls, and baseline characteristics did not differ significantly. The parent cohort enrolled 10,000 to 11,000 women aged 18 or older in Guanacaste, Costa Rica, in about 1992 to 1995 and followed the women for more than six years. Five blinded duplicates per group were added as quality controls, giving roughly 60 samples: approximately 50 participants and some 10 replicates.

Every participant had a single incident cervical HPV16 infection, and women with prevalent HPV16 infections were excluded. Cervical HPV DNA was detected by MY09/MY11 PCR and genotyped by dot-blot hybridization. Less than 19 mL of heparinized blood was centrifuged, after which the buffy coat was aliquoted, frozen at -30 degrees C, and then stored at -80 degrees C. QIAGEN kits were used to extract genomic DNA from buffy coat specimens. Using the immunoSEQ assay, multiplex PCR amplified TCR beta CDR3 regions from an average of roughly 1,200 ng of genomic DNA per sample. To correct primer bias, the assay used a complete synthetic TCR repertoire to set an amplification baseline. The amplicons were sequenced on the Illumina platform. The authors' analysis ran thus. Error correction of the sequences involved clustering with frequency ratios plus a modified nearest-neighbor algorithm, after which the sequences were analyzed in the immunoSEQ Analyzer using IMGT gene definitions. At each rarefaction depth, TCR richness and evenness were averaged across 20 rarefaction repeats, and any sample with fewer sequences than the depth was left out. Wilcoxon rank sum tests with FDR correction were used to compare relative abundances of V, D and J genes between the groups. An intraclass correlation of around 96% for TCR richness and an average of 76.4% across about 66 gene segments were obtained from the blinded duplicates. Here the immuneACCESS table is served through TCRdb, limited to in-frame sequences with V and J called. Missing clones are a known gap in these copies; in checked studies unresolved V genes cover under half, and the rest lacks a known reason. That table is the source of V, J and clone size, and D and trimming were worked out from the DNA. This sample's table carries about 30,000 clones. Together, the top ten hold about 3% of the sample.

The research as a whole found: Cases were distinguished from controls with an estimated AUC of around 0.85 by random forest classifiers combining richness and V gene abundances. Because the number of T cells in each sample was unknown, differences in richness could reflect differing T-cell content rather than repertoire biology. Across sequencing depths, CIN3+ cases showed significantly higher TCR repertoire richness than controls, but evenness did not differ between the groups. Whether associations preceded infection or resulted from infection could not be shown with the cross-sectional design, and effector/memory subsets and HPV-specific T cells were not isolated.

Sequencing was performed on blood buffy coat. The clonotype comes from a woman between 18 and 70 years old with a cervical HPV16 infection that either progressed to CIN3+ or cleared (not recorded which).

CDR3 bases read: TGTGCCAGCAGCCTCACAGGGGGCACAAAGTATGGC. Its translation is CASSLTGGTKYG. The whole CDR3 reads CASSLTGGTKYGYTF. In this chain, TRBV7-9 is recombined with TRBJ1-2; TRBD1 lines up with 9 middle nucleotides. Read data end 3 residues before the CDR3 end; the end is taken from the germline J gene. Ends trimmed: V by 5 bases, J by 5 bases; bases unmatched to a gene: 9. CDR1 and CDR2 are read off the germline V gene (reference sequence) as SEHNR and FQNEAQ. The CDR3 has 15 amino acids, counting the end cysteine and phenylalanine. The CDR3 was read in part: 36 bases, with the frame set at base 1. The variable domain in full, with residues beyond the CDR3 obtained from the reference TRBV7-9 and TRBJ1-2 genes, is DTGVSQNPRHKITKRGQNVTFRCDPISEHNRLYWYRQTLGQGPEFLTYFQNEAQLEKSRLLSDRFSAERPKGSFSTLEIQRTEQGDSAMYLCASSLTGGTKYGYTFGSGTRLTVV.